This T cell receptor beta chain originates from a study of beta chain features in type 1 diabetes. Study conclusions and caveats: In every one of the four CD4+ subsets, TCRB CDR3s were moderately but significantly shorter in Type 1 diabetes patients. A closer apparent resemblance between naive, central memory and Treg TCRB repertoires was seen in patients than in healthy donors.

Concerning this clone itself: Its antigen is not known.

Expressed TCRB transcripts got sequenced, as all isolated RNA was reverse transcribed. Stem cell-like memory T cell samples underwent survey-depth immunoSEQ sequencing. They averaged about 1.01 million reads. Clones were read by immunoSEQ multiplex PCR, and TCRdb kept only the in-frame ones, dropping some. This table has 15,000 to 20,000 clones, approximately 50% appearing once. This CDR3 has 16 residues. V lost 4 bases, J lost 1 base, and 7 bases stayed unmatched. The germline gives CDR1 LGHNA, CDR2 YSLEER. Sequencing was done on a sample of stem cell memory CD4+ T cells from blood. This TCR was sampled from a man aged 18 to 29 in good health. This rearrangement joins TRBV4-3 to TRBJ2-7; the match to TRBD2 covers 10 bases. The DNA of the CDR3 is TGCGCCAGCAGCCCAGTTCTAGCGGGAGTTTCCTACGAGCAGTACTTC. Encoded protein: CASSPVLAGVSYEQYF.